The 24 T cell receptor beta chains presented below share a single source sample, sequenced in a study of early T cells in non-severe SARS-CoV-2 infection (dated by TCRdb to the early 2020s). Library construction relied on 5' RACE. The sequencer listed for this sample is NextSeq 500. Starting from the raw public reads, TCRdb applied fastp trimming at Q25, assembled clones with MiXCR and retained in-frame beta chains. Records with the same CDR3 protein are collapsed into one entry carrying the most frequent genes and DNA. The sample yields about 31,000 distinct CDR3 sequences; approximately 6% were counted once. Approximately 5.8% of the sample is taken by the ten largest. Sequences were obtained from whole blood. Receptor source: an adult who was a healthcare worker with PCR-confirmed SARS-CoV-2 infection or an uninfected control (not recorded which).

This clonotype was seen ten or more times. This sequence joins TRBV18 and TRBJ1-1, with D possibly TRBD1 on 6 matching bases. In germline, CDR1 is KGHSH, CDR2 LQKENI. The germline V and J ends were trimmed by 4 bases and 1 base, with 10 bases remaining between them. The CDR3 loop spans 14 amino acids. The CDR3 reads CASSLGGANTEAFF. Written as DNA, the CDR3 is TGTGCCAGCTCACTAGGGGGGGCGAACACTGAAGCTTTCTTT. Drawing the rest from reference TRBV18 and TRBJ1-1, the complete variable domain is NAGVMQNPRHLVRRRGQEARLRCSPMKGHSHVYWYRQLPEEGLKFMVYLQKENIIDESGMPKERFSAEFPKEGPSILRIQQVVRGDSAAYFCASSLGGANTEAFFGQGTRLTVV.

This clonotype was picked up many times. The V call is TRBV29-1, the J call TRBJ1-6, with TRBD1 as a possible D gene (6 bases). Germline V CDR1 and CDR2: SQVTM, ANQGSEA. The V end was cut by 6 bases, the J end by 7 bases, with 16 bases between. This CDR3 region has 14 residues. CDR3 sequence reads: CSVKQGSGNSPLHF. The CDR3 nucleotides read TGCAGCGTCAAACAGGGATCGGGGAATTCACCCCTCCACTTT.

This clonotype was observed many times. The chain carries TRBV20-1 and TRBJ1-2; no definite D call. V was clipped by 0 bases and J by 12 bases, with 14 bases between them. The CDR3 spans 12 residues. CDR1 and CDR2 from the germline V gene are DFQATT and SNEGSKA (reference sequence). The CDR3 sequence: CSARDRLGSHTF. As DNA, the CDR3 is TGCAGTGCTAGAGATCGGCTGGGAAGCCACACCTTC.

This clonotype was seen a handful of times. The chain uses TRBV5-4 and TRBJ2-1, with TRBD2 matching over 10 bases. Trimming at V came to 9 bases and at J to 10 bases, leaving 10 bases not matched to a gene. Germline-derived CDR1 and CDR2 are SGHNT and YYREEE (reference sequence). The CDR3 is 13 residues long. Here the CDR3 DNA reads TGTGCCACCGGGCTAGCGGGAGAGCGGGAGCAGTTCTTC. This codes for CATGLAGEREQFF.

The sample holds many counts of this clonotype. The CDR3 region has the DNA TGTGCCAGCAGTTTGAAATCGGGAATGGCTGAAGCTTTCTTT. Its translation: CASSLKSGMAEAFF. The chain combines TRBV12-3 or TRBV12-4 with TRBJ1-1; no clear D gene. Trimming stripped 3 bases from V and 6 bases from J, with 14 bases between. This CDR3 comprises 14 residues.

Ten or more counts support this clonotype. This CDR3 reads CASSQVGVYGYTF. CDR3 DNA sequence: TGTGCCAGCAGCCAAGTCGGAGTATATGGCTACACCTTC. The chain combines TRBV14 with TRBJ1-2; D unresolved. CDR1 and CDR2 (germline): SGHDN, FVKESK. The CDR3 spans 13 residues. V was shortened by 1 base and J by 5 bases, with 8 bases between the two germline ends.

Many counts were recorded for this clonotype. The chain uses TRBV7-7 and TRBJ2-5; tentatively, D is TRBD2 (5 bases). V was trimmed by 1 base and J by 3 bases, leaving 12 bases between them. This CDR3 contains 15 residues. From germline, CDR1 is SSHAT and CDR2 FNYEAQ (reference sequence). The CDR3 protein is CASSLGSGREETQYF. CDR3 nucleotides: TGTGCCAGCAGCTTAGGGTCGGGGAGAGAAGAGACCCAGTACTTC. The variable domain in full, completed from reference TRBV7-7 and TRBJ2-5, reads GAGVSQSPRYKVTKRGQDVTLRCDPISSHATLYWYQQALGQGPEFLTYFNYEAQPDKSGLPSDRFSAERPEGSISTLTIQRTEQRDSAMYRCASSLGSGREETQYFGPGTRLLVL.

The sample holds many counts of this clonotype. The CDR3 DNA reads as TGCAGTGCTAGAGATAACTCCCGAGATTCCTACAATGAGCAGTTCTTC. Translation gives CSARDNSRDSYNEQFF. The V and J genes are TRBV20-1 and TRBJ2-1; no clear D. Germline-derived CDR1 and CDR2 are DFQATT and SNEGSKA (reference sequence). The V end was cut by 0 bases, the J end by 1 base, with 13 bases between. CDR3 length: 16 residues.

The rearrangement links TRBV9 to TRBJ1-3, with D perhaps matching TRBD1 (5 bases). The V end lost 1 base, the J end lost 0 bases, and 11 bases lay between the germline ends. CDR3 length: 16 residues. Germline values: CDR1 SGDLS, CDR2 YYNGEE. In DNA, the CDR3 is TGTGCCAGCAGCGTAAATACAGGCCTCTCTGGAAACACCATATATTTT. This sequence encodes CASSVNTGLSGNTIYF.

The chain links TRBV5-5 to TRBJ2-3; D not resolved. In germline, CDR1 is SGHKS, CDR2 YYEKEE (reference sequence). The CDR3 sequence is 12 residues long. Between the trimmed V and J ends, which lost 7 bases and 5 bases, there was a span of 11 bases. Written as DNA, the CDR3 is TGTGCCAGCGGATTCCGTCAAGATACGCAGTATTTT. Encoded protein: CASGFRQDTQYF.

This clonotype was picked up many times. J is TRBJ2-5 and V is TRBV20-1; TRBD2 agrees at 7 bases. The V gene's germline CDR1 is DFQATT and CDR2 SNEGSKA (reference sequence). This CDR3 region has 15 residues. Germline trimming cut 5 bases from V and 2 bases from J; bases unmatched to any gene: 11. For the CDR3, the DNA is TGCAGTGCTGGCTTGCGAGCGGGAAGACAAGAGACCCAGTACTTC. This sequence encodes CSAGLRAGRQETQYF.

This clonotype occurred many times. This chain links TRBV7-9 with TRBJ2-3; 8 bases map to TRBD1. Losses at the gene ends were 6 bases for V and 1 base for J; bases not matched to a gene: 3. Germline V gives CDR1 SEHNR, CDR2 FQNEAQ (reference sequence). There are 14 residues in the CDR3. CDR3 sequence: CASRTGAGTDTQYF. The CDR3 nucleotides are TGTGCCAGCAGGACAGGGGCCGGCACAGATACGCAGTATTTT.

This clonotype was observed a few times. This sequence joins TRBV9 and TRBJ2-1, with D unresolved. V was trimmed by 0 bases and J by 2 bases, leaving 9 bases between them. CDR1 is SGDLS and CDR2 is YYNGEE in the germline V gene. This CDR3 comprises 15 residues. CDR3 sequence: CASSVGSGTYNEQFF. Here the CDR3 DNA reads TGTGCCAGCAGCGTAGGATCAGGTACCTACAATGAGCAGTTCTTC.

This clonotype was counted only a few times. V is TRBV20-1 and J is TRBJ2-5, with 9 nucleotides matching TRBD1. There are 12 residues in the CDR3. Germline CDR1 reads DFQATT; CDR2 reads SNEGSKA (reference sequence). The ends lost 6 bases at V and 4 bases at J; junction bases unmatched: 3. CDR3 nucleotides: TGCAGTGCAAGGACAGGGGCAGAGACCCAGTACTTC. Its translation is CSARTGAETQYF.

A note on this clonotype: A read error may be the cause here, since a much bigger clone is one base away. The rearrangement uses TRBV3-1 and TRBJ2-1; D is possibly TRBD1 or TRBD2 (5 bases each). V lost 4 bases and J 0 bases, leaving 16 bases between the germline ends. Germline V CDR1 and CDR2: LGHDT, YNNKEL (reference sequence). CDR3 length: 17 amino acids. The CDR3 here is CASSRDWDPSSYNEQFF. CDR3 DNA: TGTGCCAGCAGCCGAGATTGGGACCCGAGCTCCTACAATGAGCAGTTCTTC.

The chain links TRBV6-6 to TRBJ2-3, with D perhaps matching TRBD1 (5 bases). The germline V gene has CDR1 MNHNY and CDR2 SVGAGI (reference sequence). The CDR3 is 15 amino acids. V lost 0 bases and J lost 4, with 11 bases in between. Here the CDR3 reads CASSYSSRVPDTQYF. In DNA form, the CDR3 reads TGTGCCAGCAGTTACTCGTCCAGGGTACCAGATACGCAGTATTTT.

This clonotype was observed a few times. Mismatch with germline at one junction end may stem from a read error. This chain joins TRBV27 and TRBJ2-7; no clear D. Per germline, CDR1 MNHEY and CDR2 SMNVEV (reference sequence). CDR3 length equals 14 residues. The CDR3 bases are TGTGCCAGCCGTTTGGGCCCTACTTCCTACGAGCAGTACTTC. It specifies CASRLGPTSYEQYF.

This clonotype has more than one count but fewer than ten. This chain connects TRBV7-6 to TRBJ1-5; D possibly corresponds to TRBD1 (6 bases). The CDR3 length is 12 residues. The V gene lost 5 bases and the J gene lost 8 bases, with 10 bases spanning the gap. CDR1 and CDR2 from the germline V gene are SGHVS and FNYEAQ. The CDR3 loop is CASSPRGEPQHF. The CDR3 region has the DNA TGTGCCAGCAGCCCCAGGGGTGAGCCCCAGCATTTT.

The table lists this clonotype with many counts. The rearrangement uses TRBV6-2 or TRBV6-3 and TRBJ1-1, with a tentative D call TRBD1 (6 bases). Trimming took off 5 bases at V and 2 bases at J, with 9 bases between the two ends. This CDR3 has 13 residues. Germline V gene lookup returns CDR1 MNHEY and CDR2 SVGEGT. CDR3 DNA sequence: TGTGCCAGCAGTAGACAGGACAACACTGAAGCTTTCTTT. This codes for CASSRQDNTEAFF.

CDR3 in DNA: TGTGCCACTTCGGACCGAAGCTCCTACAATGAGCAGTTCTTC. Protein: CATSDRSSYNEQFF. The genes are TRBV27 and TRBJ2-1, with D uncertain. With 10 bases removed from V and 0 bases from J, the gap between germline ends came to 13 bases. Germline V gene sequence: CDR1 MNHEY, CDR2 SMNVEV (reference sequence). The CDR3 is made up of 14 amino acids.

The rearrangement links TRBV7-3 to TRBJ1-6; D uncertain. Trimming took 2 bases from V and 6 from J, leaving 5 bases between them. The germline CDR1 and CDR2 sequences are SGHTA and FQGTGA. The CDR3 runs 13 residues. This chain's CDR3 is CASSLRINSPLHF. CDR3 nucleotide sequence: TGTGCCAGCAGCTTACGGATTAATTCACCCCTCCACTTT.

A word on this clonotype: This may stem from a read error, because a much larger clone lies one nucleotide away. This chain's CDR3 is CVSSQDIGLAQYF. CDR3 nucleotides: TGTGTCAGCAGCCAAGACATTGGACTAGCGCAGTATTTT. V and J are TRBV4-2 and TRBJ2-3; 7 bases are a match to TRBD2. Germline CDR1 is LGHNA and CDR2 is YNFKEQ. The CDR3 covers 13 residues.

This clonotype was seen only a few times. This chain uses TRBV7-3 with TRBJ2-2; no reliable D call. The germline V gene encodes CDR1 SGHTA and CDR2 FQGTGA. The length of the CDR3 is 16 residues. Trimming left V 3 bases short and J 4 bases short, with 15 bases between. CDR3 region: CASSFQGPTATGELFF. CDR3 bases: TGTGCCAGCAGCTTCCAAGGACCGACTGCCACCGGGGAGCTGTTTTTT.

This clonotype has at least ten counts. In DNA, the CDR3 is TGCAGTGCACGGACTAGCGGGAGGGCCTACGAGCAGTACTTC. Protein: CSARTSGRAYEQYF. The rearrangement joins TRBV20-1 to TRBJ2-7; 15 bases are a match to TRBD2. This CDR3 comprises 14 residues. V was pared by 6 bases and J by 2 bases, with 2 bases of the junction left unmatched. Per the germline V gene, CDR1 is DFQATT and CDR2 is SNEGSKA (reference sequence).